The present TCR beta chain was sequenced within a study of identifying expanded T cells in peripheral blood. General study points: Roughly two-week clone count variance significantly increased as total template count grew. Over around two and four weeks, about 15 and 18 clones changed, versus around 1.3 between replicates.

Deletions cut 3 bases from V and 0 bases from J, with 5 bases between. The CDR3 contains 13 residues. Germline V gives CDR1 SGHDN, CDR2 FVKESK. During the collection period, no donor immune events like infections were recorded. Profiled with immunoSEQ multiplex PCR; TCRdb holds only in-frame clones, not every one. In the table there are about 130,000 clones, approximately 86% of which are singletons. Regarding this clone: Its antigen is currently unknown.

The material sequenced was blood. The TCR was taken from a person aged 18 to 69 in good health. The chain recombines TRBV14 with TRBJ1-1, with D hard to call. CDR3 bases: TGTGCCAGCAGCCATAAAGTGAACACTGAAGCTTTCTTT. It translates to CASSHKVNTEAFF.